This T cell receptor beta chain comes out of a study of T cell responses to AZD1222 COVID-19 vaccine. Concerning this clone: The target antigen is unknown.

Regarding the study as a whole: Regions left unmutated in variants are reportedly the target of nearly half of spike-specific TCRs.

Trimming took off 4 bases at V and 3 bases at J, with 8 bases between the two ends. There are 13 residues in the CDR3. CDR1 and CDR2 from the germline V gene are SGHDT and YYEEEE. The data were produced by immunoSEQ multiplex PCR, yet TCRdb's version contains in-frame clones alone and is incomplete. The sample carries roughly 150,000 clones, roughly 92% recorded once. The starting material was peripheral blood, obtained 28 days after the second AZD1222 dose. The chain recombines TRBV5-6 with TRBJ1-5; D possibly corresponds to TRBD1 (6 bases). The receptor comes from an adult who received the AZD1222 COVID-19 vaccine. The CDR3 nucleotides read TGTGCCAGCAGCAGGGACACCAATCAGCCCCAGCATTTT. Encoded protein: CASSRDTNQPQHF.